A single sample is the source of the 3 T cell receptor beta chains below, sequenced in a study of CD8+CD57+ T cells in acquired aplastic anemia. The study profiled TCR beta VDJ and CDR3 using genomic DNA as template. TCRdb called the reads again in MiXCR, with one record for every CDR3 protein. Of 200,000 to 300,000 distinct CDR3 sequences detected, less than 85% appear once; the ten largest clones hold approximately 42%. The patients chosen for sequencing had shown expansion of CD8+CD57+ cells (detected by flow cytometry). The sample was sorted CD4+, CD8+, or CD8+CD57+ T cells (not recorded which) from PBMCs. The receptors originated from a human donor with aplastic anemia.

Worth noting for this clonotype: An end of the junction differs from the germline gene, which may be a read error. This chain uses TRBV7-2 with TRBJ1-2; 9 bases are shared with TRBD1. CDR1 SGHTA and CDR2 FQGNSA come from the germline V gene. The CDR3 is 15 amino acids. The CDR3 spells CASSLTGGADNDHIF. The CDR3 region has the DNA TGTGCCAGCAGCTTGACAGGGGGGGCAGACAATGACCACATCTTC.

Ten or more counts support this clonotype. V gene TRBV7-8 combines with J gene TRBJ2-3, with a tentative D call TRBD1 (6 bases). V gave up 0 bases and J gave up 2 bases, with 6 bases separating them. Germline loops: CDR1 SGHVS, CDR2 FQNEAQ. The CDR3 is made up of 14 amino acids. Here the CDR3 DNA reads TGTGCCAGCAGCTTAGCGGGGGCCACAGATACGCAGTATTTT. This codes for CASSLAGATDTQYF.

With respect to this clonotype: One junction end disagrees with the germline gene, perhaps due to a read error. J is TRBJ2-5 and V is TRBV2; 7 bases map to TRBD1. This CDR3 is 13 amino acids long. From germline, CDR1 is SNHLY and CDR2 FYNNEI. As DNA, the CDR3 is TGTGCCAGCGGGAACAGGGGCACAGATACCCAGTATTTC. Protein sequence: CASGNRGTDTQYF.